This note documents a single T cell receptor (beta chain) sequence. The antigen is unknown. Method: immunoSEQ multiplex PCR; TCRdb's copy keeps in-frame clones and lacks some. The data contain some 130,000 clones, roughly nine tenths of them seen just once; the ten biggest clones take up just under 6.5%. The sample comes from a study of T cell responses to AZD1222 COVID-19 vaccine. The germline V gene has CDR1 SGHNT and CDR2 YYREEE (reference sequence). Trimming shortened V by 2 bases and J by 10 bases, and 9 bases separated the two germline ends. There are 11 residues in the CDR3. Findings and limits, study-wide: Reports say nearly half of spike-specific TCRs go after unmutated variant regions.

The genes are TRBV5-4 and TRBJ1-1; D remains unclear. The clonotype comes from an adult in good health. The sample in question was peripheral blood, obtained on day 0 of AZD1222 vaccination. The CDR3 bases are TGTGCCAGCAGCTTCCTTGGAATAGCTTTCTTT. It yields the protein CASSFLGIAFF.